Below are 22 T cell receptor beta chains sequenced from a single sample in a study of TIL therapy for anti-PD-1-resistant metastatic lung cancer (dated by TCRdb to about 2021). The time point label here, explained by the study, means: pre-treatment sample, taken before nivolumab and TIL therapy. The baseline tumor samples were excised metastases, mostly pleural nodules or supraclavicular lymph nodes, taken from the same resection that was used to grow TIL. TCR beta CDR3 regions were amplified from genomic DNA with the immunoSEQ v3 hsTCRB kit using bias-controlled multiplex PCR. The clones in this table, taken by TCRdb from immuneACCESS, are in-frame only. Not every clone is retained; where verified, under half of the shortfall comes from an unresolved V gene, and the cause of the rest is unknown. This sample has more than 90,000 clones in its table, and about two thirds of those were observed once. The top ten constitute approximately 11% of the sample.

Here the sequenced sample was tumor tissue, taken at baseline. All receptors derive from a person aged 25-85 years with non-small cell lung cancer.

The V gene is TRBV18, the J gene TRBJ1-5; D ambiguous. The V gene lost 4 bases and the J gene lost 3 bases, with 16 bases spanning the gap. CDR3 size: 16 residues. Germline loops: CDR1 KGHSH, CDR2 LQKENI. The CDR3 DNA reads TGTGCCAGCTCACTTCTCAGCATAGGTAACAATCAGCCCCAGCATTTT. This codes for CASSLLSIGNNQPQHF.

The J gene is TRBJ2-1, the V gene TRBV9, with 7 nucleotides matching TRBD2. V trimming: 2 bases; J trimming: 9 bases; junction bases outside the gene matches: 5. CDR1 and CDR2 from the germline V gene are SGDLS and YYNGEE. The length of the CDR3 is 13 residues. Here the CDR3 DNA reads TGTGCCAGCAGCGTCGCGGGAGTGGGTGAGCAGTTCTTC. It translates to CASSVAGVGEQFF.

The chain recombines TRBV27 with TRBJ1-5; the match to TRBD1 covers 7 bases. Trimming took 3 bases from V and 3 from J; bases not matched to a gene: 5. This CDR3 has 15 residues. Per germline, CDR1 MNHEY and CDR2 SMNVEV (reference sequence). CDR3 in amino acids: CASSFGGTDNQPQHF. For the CDR3, the DNA is TGTGCCAGCAGTTTTGGGGGGACAGACAATCAGCCCCAGCATTTT.

The V gene is TRBV9, the J gene TRBJ1-2; tentatively, D is TRBD1 (5 bases). CDR3 length equals 13 residues. V was shortened by 6 bases and J by 4 bases, with 13 bases between the two germline ends. Germline V lookup: CDR1 SGDLS, CDR2 YYNGEE. The CDR3 nucleotides are TGTGCCAGCACCTATAGTGGGGGCTATGGCTACACCTTC. It specifies CASTYSGGYGYTF.

The V and J genes are TRBV19 and TRBJ2-7; 7 bases are a match to TRBD2. Germline CDR1 is LNHDA and CDR2 is SQIVND (reference sequence). This CDR3 has 14 amino acids. The trim removed 3 bases at V and 4 bases at J, leaving 6 bases unmatched. The CDR3 DNA reads TGTGCCAGTAGTATCTCCGCCGGGAGGTACGAGCAGTACTTC. Its protein is CASSISAGRYEQYF. The variable domain in full, with the rest retrieved from reference TRBV19 and TRBJ2-7, is DGGITQSPKYLFRKEGQNVTLSCEQNLNHDAMYWYRQDPGQGLRLIYYSQIVNDFQKGDIAEGYSVSREKKESFPLTVTSAQKNPTAFYLCASSISAGRYEQYFGPGTRLTVT.

The CDR3 region has the DNA TGTGCCAGCAGCCCCCTAAAGGGGGCGAATGAGCAGTTCTTC. Amino acid sequence: CASSPLKGANEQFF. The genes are TRBV11-2 and TRBJ2-1; 7 nucleotides line up with TRBD1. CDR3 length equals 14 residues. Trimming at V came to 5 bases and at J to 7 bases, leaving 8 bases not matched to a gene. Germline CDR1 is SGHAT and CDR2 is FQNNGV.

V is TRBV5-1 and J is TRBJ1-2; D is possibly TRBD1 (5 bases). CDR3 length: 16 residues. The ends were cut back, 0 bases at V and 0 bases at J, with 12 bases in the middle. Germline V gene sequence: CDR1 SGHRS, CDR2 YFSETQ. Here the CDR3 reads CASSLGDLRTNYGYTF. In nucleotides, the CDR3 is TGCGCCAGCAGCTTGGGGGACTTGAGGACTAACTATGGCTACACCTTC.

This rearrangement joins TRBV7-2 to TRBJ1-6, with D tentatively TRBD1 (6 bases). V was pared by 5 bases and J by 17 bases, with 19 bases between. The CDR3 consists of 13 residues. From germline, CDR1 is SGHTA and CDR2 FQGNSA. The DNA of the CDR3 is TGTGCCAGCAGCGAGGTTACCTGGGAGGGGGTCCACTTT. This gives the protein CASSEVTWEGVHF. Filled out from reference TRBV7-2 and TRBJ1-6, the complete variable domain reads GAGVSQSPSNKVTEKGKDVELRCDPISGHTALYWYRQSLGQGLEFLIYFQGNSAPDKSGLPSDRFSAERTGGSVSTLTIQRTQQEDSAVYLCASSEVTWEGVHFGNGTRLTVT.

The rearrangement joins TRBV19 to TRBJ2-7; possibly TRBD1 for D (5 bases). Germline values: CDR1 LNHDA, CDR2 SQIVND (reference sequence). The CDR3 extends over 15 amino acids. V was clipped by 3 bases and J by 3 bases, with 15 bases between them. CDR3: CASSITRGADYEQYF. CDR3 in DNA: TGTGCCAGTAGTATCACAAGGGGCGCAGACTACGAGCAGTACTTC.

The V and J genes are TRBV6-5 and TRBJ2-5; no clear D gene. Trimming took 7 bases from V and 5 from J, leaving 8 bases between them. Germline loops: CDR1 MNHEY, CDR2 SVGAGI. The CDR3 has 11 amino acids. The CDR3, as DNA: TGTGCCAGCACCTCCCGGGAGACCCAGTACTTC. Translating gives CASTSRETQYF.

This clone has only a few counts. This chain joins TRBV7-2 and TRBJ2-7; 10 bases align to TRBD1. The CDR3 runs to 13 residues. Trimming at V came to 5 bases and at J to 6 bases, leaving 4 bases not matched to a gene. Germline CDR1 and CDR2: SGHTA and FQGNSA. CDR3 amino acids: CASSRDRGGEQYF. In DNA form, the CDR3 reads TGTGCCAGCAGCCGGGACAGGGGAGGCGAGCAGTACTTC.

V gene TRBV7-9 combines with J gene TRBJ2-4; TRBD2 might be the D (6 bases). CDR1 is SEHNR and CDR2 is FQNEAQ in the germline V gene (reference sequence). Trimming took off 7 bases at V and 13 bases at J, with 17 bases between the two ends. CDR3 size: 12 residues. CDR3 in DNA: TGTGCCAGCACAACCCCGGTGGGAGGCCAGTACTTC. This gives the protein CASTTPVGGQYF. The full variable domain, rest sourced from reference TRBV7-9 and TRBJ2-4, is DTGVSQNPRHKITKRGQNVTFRCDPISEHNRLYWYRQTLGQGPEFLTYFQNEAQLEKSRLLSDRFSAERPKGSFSTLEIQRTEQGDSAMYLCASTTPVGGQYFGAGTRLSVL.

This clone was detected only a few times. CDR3 region: CSVEYDSTDTQYF. CDR3 DNA: TGCAGCGTTGAATATGACTCCACAGATACGCAGTATTTT. The chain combines TRBV29-1 with TRBJ2-3; D gene uncertain. CDR3 length: 13 amino acids. In germline, CDR1 is SQVTM, CDR2 ANQGSEA. V lost 2 bases and J 2 bases, leaving 8 bases between the germline ends.

The chain combines TRBV7-2 with TRBJ1-4; the match to TRBD1 covers 7 bases. Germline values: CDR1 SGHTA, CDR2 FQGNSA. This CDR3 has 15 amino acids. The trim removed 2 bases at V and 5 bases at J, leaving 5 bases unmatched. CDR3 loop: CASSLRGTENEKLFF. In DNA, the CDR3 is TGTGCCAGCAGCTTAAGAGGGACAGAGAATGAAAAACTGTTTTTT.

This clone has just a few counts. The chain combines TRBV18 with TRBJ1-5; D is uncertain. V lost 6 bases to trimming and J lost 7 bases, with 16 bases between them. CDR1 and CDR2 (germline): KGHSH, LQKENI. There are 14 residues in the CDR3. The CDR3 sequence is CASSQNGKNQPQHF. DNA of the CDR3: TGTGCCAGCTCCCAAAACGGGAAGAACCAGCCCCAGCATTTT.

This chain uses TRBV5-1 with TRBJ2-7; TRBD1 matches at 9 bases. CDR3 length equals 14 residues. The trim removed 5 bases at V and 0 bases at J, leaving 3 bases unmatched. Germline CDR1 is SGHRS and CDR2 is YFSETQ. The CDR3 region is CASRGTGSSYEQYF. CDR3 in DNA: TGCGCCAGCAGAGGGACAGGGAGCTCCTACGAGCAGTACTTC.

The chain couples TRBV30 to TRBJ1-4; TRBD1 might be the D (5 bases). The CDR3 covers 13 residues. The V gene lost 0 bases and the J gene lost 7 bases, with 9 bases spanning the gap. Germline-derived CDR1 and CDR2 are GTSNPN and SVGIG (reference sequence). In DNA form, the CDR3 reads TGTGCCTGGAGTGTACGAGGGGCTGAAAAACTGTTTTTT. It codes for CAWSVRGAEKLFF.

This clone showed up just a few times. The J gene is TRBJ2-2, the V gene TRBV4-1; unclear D gene. V lost 3 bases and J lost 4, with 21 bases in between. Germline lookup yields CDR1 MGHRA and CDR2 YSYEKL. CDR3 length equals 18 residues. The CDR3 DNA reads as TGCGCCAGCAGCCAGTTTAAGGGCCCCCTCTCGGGCACCGGGGAGCTGTTTTTT. It codes for CASSQFKGPLSGTGELFF.

V is TRBV24-1 and J is TRBJ1-2; maybe TRBD1 (5 bases). Trimming took 1 base from V and 7 from J, leaving 15 bases between them. CDR1 and CDR2 from the germline V gene are KGHDR and SFDVKD. The CDR3 has 15 amino acids. The CDR3 here is CATSDFSGEGSGYTF. CDR3 DNA: TGTGCCACCAGTGATTTCTCGGGGGAGGGTTCTGGCTACACCTTC.

This clone was recorded a few times. CDR3 nucleotide sequence: TGTGCCAGCAGCCCCCGGGACAGGGGGACTGAAGCTTTCTTT. Amino acid sequence: CASSPRDRGTEAFF. The chain uses TRBV3-1 (or the pseudogene TRBV3-2) and TRBJ1-1; 11 bases agree with TRBD1. The CDR3 is made up of 14 amino acids. V shed 4 bases, J shed 5 bases, and the junction held 3 bases outside the gene matches. Germline V gene data show CDR1 as LGHDT and CDR2 as YNNKEL (reference sequence).

This clone was detected only a few times. This chain joins TRBV2 and TRBJ1-5; D is undetermined. CDR3 size: 15 residues. Trimming stripped 7 bases from V and 1 base from J, with 14 bases between. CDR1 and CDR2 (germline): SNHLY, FYNNEI. In DNA, the CDR3 is TGTGCCAGCAAGGATGAGGGAGGGAGCAATCAGCCCCAGCATTTT. This sequence encodes CASKDEGGSNQPQHF. The whole variable domain, filled in from reference TRBV2 and TRBJ1-5, reads EPEVTQTPSHQVTQMGQEVILRCVPISNHLYFYWYRQILGQKVEFLVSFYNNEISEKSEIFDDQFSVERPDGSNFTLKIRSTKLEDSAMYFCASKDEGGSNQPQHFGDGTRLSIL.

This sequence joins TRBV30 and TRBJ2-7, with a possible D match to TRBD2 (5 bases). Germline V gene lookup returns CDR1 GTSNPN and CDR2 SVGIG (reference sequence). Trimming stripped 2 bases from V and 7 bases from J, with 15 bases between. This CDR3 spans 13 amino acids. This CDR3 reads CAWSNLGVGEQYF. Written as DNA, the CDR3 is TGTGCCTGGAGTAATCTGGGAGTAGGGGAGCAGTACTTC.